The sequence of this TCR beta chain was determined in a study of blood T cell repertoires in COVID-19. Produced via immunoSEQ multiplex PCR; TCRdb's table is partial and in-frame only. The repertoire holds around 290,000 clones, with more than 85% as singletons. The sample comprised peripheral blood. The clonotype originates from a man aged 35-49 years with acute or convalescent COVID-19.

The CDR3 sequence: CASSIGGRSQYF. In DNA form, the CDR3 reads TGTGCCAGCAGCATAGGGGGCCGGAGTCAGTACTTC. The chain is built from TRBV6-2 or TRBV6-3 and TRBJ2-7; TRBD1 matches 7 bases. This CDR3 spans 12 amino acids. The V gene end was trimmed by 6 bases and the J gene end by 10 bases; junction bases not matched to a gene: 9. The V gene's germline CDR1 is MNHEY and CDR2 SVGEGT.